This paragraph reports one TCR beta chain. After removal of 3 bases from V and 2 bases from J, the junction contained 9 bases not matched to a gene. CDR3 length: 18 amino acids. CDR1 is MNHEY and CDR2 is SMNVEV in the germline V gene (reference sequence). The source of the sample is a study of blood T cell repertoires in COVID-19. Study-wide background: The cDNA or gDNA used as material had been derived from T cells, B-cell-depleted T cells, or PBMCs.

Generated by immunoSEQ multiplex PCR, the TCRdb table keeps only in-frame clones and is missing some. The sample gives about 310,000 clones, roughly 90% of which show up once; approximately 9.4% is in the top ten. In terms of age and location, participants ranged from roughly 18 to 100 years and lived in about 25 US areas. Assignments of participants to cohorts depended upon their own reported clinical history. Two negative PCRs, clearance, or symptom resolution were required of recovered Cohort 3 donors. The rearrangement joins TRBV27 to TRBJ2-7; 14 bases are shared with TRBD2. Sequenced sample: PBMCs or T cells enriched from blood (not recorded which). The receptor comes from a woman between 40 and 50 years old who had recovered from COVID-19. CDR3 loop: CASSFQGLAGVGTYEQYF. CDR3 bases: TGTGCCAGCAGTTTTCAGGGACTAGCGGGAGTAGGGACCTACGAGCAGTACTTC.